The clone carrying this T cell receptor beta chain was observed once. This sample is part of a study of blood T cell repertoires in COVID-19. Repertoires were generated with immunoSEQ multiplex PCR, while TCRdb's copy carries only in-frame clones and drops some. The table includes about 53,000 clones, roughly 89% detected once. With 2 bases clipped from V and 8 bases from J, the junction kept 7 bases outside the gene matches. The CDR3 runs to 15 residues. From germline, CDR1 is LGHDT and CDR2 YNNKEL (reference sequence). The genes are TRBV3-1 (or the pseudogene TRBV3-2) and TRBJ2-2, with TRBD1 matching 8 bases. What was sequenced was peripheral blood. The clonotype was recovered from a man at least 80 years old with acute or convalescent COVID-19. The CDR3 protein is CASSQFTGGRGELFF. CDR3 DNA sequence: TGTGCCAGCAGCCAATTCACAGGGGGAAGAGGGGAGCTGTTTTTT.